The clone carrying this T cell receptor beta chain was observed a handful of times. Antigen unknown. Each CDR3 protein is one row after TCRdb ran MiXCR on the RACE reads. The sample includes fewer than 95,000 distinct CDR3 sequences, roughly 11% of them seen just once. The data are from a study of human T cells and chemical hapten exposure. The time point is: patch test 2, 6 weeks after DPC sensitization. Treatment of the sample: therapeutic diphenylcyclopropenone sensitization with weekly scalp DPC. Findings and limits, study-wide: Compared with pre-sensitization or healthy control sets, expanded TCRs clustered more.

The sample consisted of whole blood, taken in connection with sensitization to the hapten diphenylcyclopropenone (DPC). This clonotype originated in a man aged 40-49 years with alopecia areata. Some clones in this sample may be carry-over from other donors' samples.

The CDR3 DNA is TGTGCCAGCAGCGTAGGGCTAGCGCCCACCGGGGAGCTGTTTTTT. It yields the protein CASSVGLAPTGELFF. The V and J genes are TRBV9 and TRBJ2-2; maybe TRBD2 (6 bases). V shed 0 bases and J shed 4 bases, with 10 bases lying between them. Germline V CDR1 and CDR2: SGDLS, YYNGEE. CDR3 size: 15 residues.